This is a list of T cell receptor beta chains from one sample in a study of PD-1 blockade in classical Hodgkin lymphoma. Assay used: immunoSEQ multiplex PCR; TCRdb lists only in-frame clones, some missing. The sample has 40,000 to 65,000 clones, roughly 86% seen once. This specimen was peripheral blood mononuclear cells (PBMCs), taken before the fourth cycle of nivolumab. The source is a human donor with classical Hodgkin lymphoma. Both conserved end residues are part of each CDR3. D genes are given only for firm matches. Clone size appears in some rows only: once, few, many, or a class for an expanded clone.

V gene	J gene	D gene	clone size	CDR3 protein	CDR3 DNA
TRBV19	TRBJ2-7	.	.	CASTPGRLNEQYF	TGTGCCAGTACCCCCGGGCGCTTGAACGAGCAGTACTTC
TRBV4-2	TRBJ2-1	TRBD2	.	CASSQDSGGINEQFF	TGTGCCAGCAGCCAAGATAGCGGGGGCATTAATGAGCAGTTCTTC
TRBV7-9	TRBJ2-7	TRBD2	.	CASSLAGGNYEQYF	TGTGCCAGCAGCTTAGCGGGGGGGAACTACGAGCAGTACTTC
TRBV6-4	TRBJ2-3	.	.	CASRRSPSTDTQYF	TGTGCCAGCAGACGATCCCCTAGCACAGATACGCAGTATTTT
TRBV27	TRBJ2-1	.	few	CASSVTSSSYNEQFF	TGTGCCAGCAGTGTCACTAGTAGCTCCTACAATGAGCAGTTCTTC
TRBV9	TRBJ1-3	.	.	CASSVATGQFSGNTIYF	TGTGCCAGCAGCGTAGCTACGGGGCAGTTCTCTGGAAACACCATATATTTT
TRBV4-1	TRBJ2-7	TRBD2	.	CASSPRDYTYEQYF	TGCGCCAGCAGCCCCCGGGACTATACCTACGAGCAGTACTTC
TRBV4-3	TRBJ2-2	.	.	CASSQDAGALNTGELFF	TGCGCCAGCAGCCAAGATGCGGGGGCCCTGAACACCGGGGAGCTGTTTTTT
TRBV6-1	TRBJ2-3	TRBD2	.	CASSVVAGVSDTQYF	TGTGCCAGCAGTGTTGTAGCGGGAGTCTCAGATACGCAGTATTTT
TRBV6-1	TRBJ1-5	TRBD1	.	CASSWTGGYNQPQHF	TGTGCCAGCAGTTGGACAGGGGGATACAATCAGCCCCAGCATTTT
TRBV5-1	TRBJ1-6	TRBD1	.	CASSRDRVGSPLHF	TGCGCCAGCAGTCGGGACAGGGTTGGTTCACCCCTCCACTTT
TRBV9	TRBJ2-2	.	few	CASSWAGANTGELFF	TGTGCCAGCAGCTGGGCCGGGGCTAACACCGGGGAGCTGTTTTTT
TRBV9	TRBJ2-2	.	once	CASSVYGSNTGELFF	TGTGCCAGCAGCGTGTACGGATCGAACACCGGGGAGCTGTTTTTT
TRBV28	TRBJ1-6	.	.	CASSLLGVDSPLHF	TGTGCCAGCAGTTTACTGGGGGTGGATTCACCCCTCCACTTT
TRBV11-2	TRBJ1-6	.	.	CASSSGTRGRSLHF	TGTGCCAGCAGCTCTGGGACACGGGGTCGATCCCTCCACTTT
TRBV11-3	TRBJ2-2	.	few	CASSLDRQGAGELFF	TGTGCCAGCAGCTTAGATCGGCAGGGCGCCGGGGAGCTGTTTTTT
TRBV28	TRBJ1-2	TRBD1	.	CASSPPGQGSHYGYTF	TGTGCCAGCAGTCCCCCGGGACAGGGTTCGCACTATGGCTACACCTTC
TRBV10-1	TRBJ2-5	.	.	CASRREGARETQYF	TGCGCCAGCAGGAGGGAGGGGGCTCGAGAGACCCAGTACTTC
TRBV6-5	TRBJ1-2	.	.	CASSSRAQPFYGYTF	TGTGCCAGCAGTTCCCGGGCCCAGCCGTTTTATGGCTACACCTTC
TRBV14	TRBJ2-1	.	.	CASSQIAGNPSYNEQFF	TGTGCCAGCAGCCAAATAGCCGGGAATCCCTCCTACAATGAGCAGTTCTTC
TRBV19	TRBJ1-1	.	.	CASSTPGGTEAFF	TGTGCCAGTAGTACCCCCGGGGGCACTGAAGCTTTCTTT
TRBV2	TRBJ2-3	TRBD2	.	CASSLGPAGGGADTQYF	TGTGCCAGCAGCCTAGGGCCAGCGGGGGGCGGCGCAGATACGCAGTATTTT
TRBV9	TRBJ1-4	TRBD1	once	CASSVGTGGEKLFF	TGTGCCAGCAGCGTAGGGACAGGGGGGGAAAAACTGTTTTTT